Shown below are 17 T cell receptor beta chains from a single sample sequenced in a study of beta chain features in type 1 diabetes. Whole-study findings and limits: Researchers report that Type 1 diabetes patients had moderately but significantly shorter TCRB CDR3s across all four CD4+ subsets.

The whole isolated RNA underwent reverse transcription, so sequencing captured expressed TCRB transcripts. Data came from immunoSEQ multiplex PCR; TCRdb stores just in-frame clones and leaves some out. The top ten clones hold 0.03% to 0.04% of a sample with some 660,000 clones, about an eighth of them seen once. Which antigens these TCRs recognize remains unknown. The sequenced material came from naive CD4+ T cells from blood. These receptors were taken from a man aged 18 to 30 with type 1 diabetes.

The chain joins TRBV27 to TRBJ1-1; D may be TRBD1 (6 bases). V was shortened by 7 bases and J by 3 bases, with 12 bases between the two germline ends. The CDR3 is 13 amino acids. Germline V gene data show CDR1 as MNHEY and CDR2 as SMNVEV (reference sequence). CDR3 region: CASTRDRYTEAFF. As DNA, the CDR3 is TGTGCCAGCACCAGAGACAGGTACACTGAAGCTTTCTTT.

This clone was counted a few times. The V gene is TRBV10-3, the J gene TRBJ2-1; no clear D gene. This CDR3 contains 14 residues. V was trimmed by 8 bases and J by 0 bases, leaving 11 bases between them. From germline, CDR1 is ENHRY and CDR2 SYGVKD. CDR3 in DNA: TGTGCCATCCTTCTTACAAGCTCCTACAATGAGCAGTTCTTC. It codes for CAILLTSSYNEQFF.

In this sample, this clone turned up a few times. V usage is TRBV29-1 and J usage is TRBJ2-7; the match to TRBD1 covers 8 bases. Germline CDR1 reads SQVTM; CDR2 reads ANQGSEA. The CDR3 covers 12 residues. V lost 6 bases and J lost 4; bases outside the gene matches: 5. CDR3 protein: CSVDTGGYEQYF. The DNA for the CDR3 is TGCAGCGTGGATACAGGGGGGTACGAGCAGTACTTC.

The V call is TRBV30, the J call TRBJ2-4; tentative D call: TRBD2 (6 bases). V was shortened by 3 bases and J by 4 bases, with 10 bases between the two germline ends. Germline V gene data show CDR1 as GTSNPN and CDR2 as SVGIG (reference sequence). The CDR3 is 13 amino acids. In nucleotides, the CDR3 is TGTGCCTGGAGCTGGGACTTGAAAAACATTCAGTACTTC. Its translation is CAWSWDLKNIQYF.

This clone has just a few counts. The chain has TRBV29-1 and TRBJ2-1; 10 bases are a match to TRBD2. The CDR3 sequence is 15 residues long. J gave up 4 bases and V 0 bases, and 3 bases lay outside the gene matches. Germline assignment: CDR1 SQVTM and CDR2 ANQGSEA. The DNA for the CDR3 is TGCAGCGTTGAAGATCGACTAGCGGGTTACAATGAGCAGTTCTTC. Protein product: CSVEDRLAGYNEQFF.

The rearrangement joins TRBV6-5 to TRBJ2-5; D uncertain. The V end lost 10 bases, the J end lost 4 bases, and 16 bases lay between the germline ends. The CDR3 extends over 13 amino acids. Germline loops: CDR1 MNHEY, CDR2 SVGAGI. The CDR3 DNA reads as TGTGCCACCAGAAGACAACGAGTAGAGACCCAGTACTTC. Protein: CATRRQRVETQYF.

A remark on this clone: A read error is likely, as this CDR3 ends without the conserved phenylalanine or tryptophan. The limits of the CDR3 on the DNA are not certain, so only TCRdb's listed CDR3 is given. The chain links TRBV7-6 to TRBJ1-4. The CDR3 contains 11 residues when both ends are counted. CDR1 and CDR2 from the germline V gene are SGHVS and FNYEAQ. Here the CDR3 reads CASSLAASEFR.

This clone was counted only a few times. This chain links TRBV5-1 with TRBJ2-1, with 7 bases lining up with TRBD1. V dropped 3 bases and J dropped 5; count of bases not matched to a gene: 8. CDR3 length: 15 residues. CDR1 is SGHRS and CDR2 is YFSETQ in the germline V gene. The CDR3 DNA is TGCGCCAGCAGCTCCCAGGGACAGAAGAACAATGAGCAGTTCTTC. Amino acids: CASSSQGQKNNEQFF.

The chain has TRBV30 and TRBJ2-7; 7 bases are a match to TRBD1. Trimming cost V 2 bases and J 3 bases; bases outside gene matches: 7. Germline loops: CDR1 GTSNPN, CDR2 SVGIG (reference sequence). This CDR3 spans 14 amino acids. The CDR3, as DNA: TGTGCCTGGAGTCTATGGCAGGGGGTCTACGAGCAGTACTTC. Translating it yields CAWSLWQGVYEQYF.

This clone has more than one count but fewer than ten. V is TRBV19 and J is TRBJ1-1; D remains unclear. Germline CDR1 LNHDA, CDR2 SQIVND (reference sequence). V was trimmed by 3 bases and J by 2 bases, leaving 7 bases between them. This CDR3 has 13 residues. CDR3 residues: CASSMDSNTEAFF. The CDR3 region has the DNA TGTGCCAGTAGTATGGACTCCAACACTGAAGCTTTCTTT.

This chain links TRBV27 with TRBJ1-1; possibly TRBD1 for D (5 bases). Germline values: CDR1 MNHEY, CDR2 SMNVEV (reference sequence). V lost 6 bases to trimming and J lost 3 bases, with 14 bases between them. The CDR3 has 14 amino acids. Here the CDR3 reads CASRSPHRYTEAFF. The CDR3 DNA reads TGTGCCAGCAGGTCCCCGCACAGGTACACTGAAGCTTTCTTT.

In this sample, this clone turned up a few times. The rearrangement joins TRBV5-6 to TRBJ2-7; TRBD2 matches 9 bases. The V gene's germline CDR1 is SGHDT and CDR2 YYEEEE. The CDR3 sequence is 18 residues long. The ends lost 4 bases at V and 1 base at J; junction bases unmatched: 15. CDR3 loop: CASSPRLAAAIFSYEQYF. The DNA for the CDR3 is TGTGCCAGCAGCCCAAGACTAGCGGCAGCGATTTTTTCCTACGAGCAGTACTTC.

There are a few counts of this clone. The genes are TRBV6-1 and TRBJ1-5; D is uncertain. Germline V lookup: CDR1 MNHNS, CDR2 SASEGT. CDR3 length: 13 residues. V was trimmed by 7 bases and J by 4 bases, leaving 11 bases between them. The CDR3 loop reads CASKGQLNQPQHF. CDR3 DNA: TGTGCCAGCAAGGGCCAGCTAAATCAGCCCCAGCATTTT.

In its sample, this clone was seen a few times. The V call is TRBV13, the J call TRBJ2-2; no definite D call. Trimming took off 1 base at V and 5 bases at J, with 14 bases between the two ends. This CDR3 comprises 16 residues. Germline-derived CDR1 and CDR2 are PRHDT and FYEKMQ (reference sequence). CDR3 nucleotides: TGTGCCAGCAGCTTAGAGCCTGTGACTGGGACCGGGGAGCTGTTTTTT. Translation gives CASSLEPVTGTGELFF.

In this sample, this clone turned up a few times. This chain uses TRBV18 with TRBJ2-3; D gene ambiguous. CDR1 is KGHSH and CDR2 is LQKENI in the germline V gene. This CDR3 is built from 13 residues. Trimming pared 3 bases from V and 5 bases from J, leaving 9 bases between. The CDR3 DNA sequence: TGTGCCAGCTCACCCTCGAATTTAGATACGCAGTATTTT. Translation gives CASSPSNLDTQYF. The full variable domain, in which reference TRBV18 and TRBJ2-3 provide the parts outside the CDR3, is NAGVMQNPRHLVRRRGQEARLRCSPMKGHSHVYWYRQLPEEGLKFMVYLQKENIIDESGMPKERFSAEFPKEGPSILRIQQVVRGDSAAYFCASSPSNLDTQYFGPGTRLTVL.

This chain links TRBV6-5 with TRBJ1-5, with unresolved D. CDR1 is MNHEY, CDR2 SVGAGI, per germline. The germline V and J ends were trimmed by 2 bases and 4 bases, with 12 bases remaining between them. The CDR3 runs to 15 residues. The CDR3 region is CASSYGGSPNQPQHF. In DNA, the CDR3 is TGTGCCAGCAGTTACGGAGGGAGTCCAAATCAGCCCCAGCATTTT.

The chain links TRBV14 to TRBJ1-6; perhaps TRBD1 as D (5 bases). Trimming shortened V by 1 base and J by 9 bases, and 10 bases separated the two germline ends. CDR3 length equals 14 residues. Per the germline V gene, CDR1 is SGHDN and CDR2 is FVKESK. Here the CDR3 DNA reads TGTGCCAGCAGCCAAGGGGGCGAGGGTTCACCCCTCCACTTT. Encoded protein: CASSQGGEGSPLHF.